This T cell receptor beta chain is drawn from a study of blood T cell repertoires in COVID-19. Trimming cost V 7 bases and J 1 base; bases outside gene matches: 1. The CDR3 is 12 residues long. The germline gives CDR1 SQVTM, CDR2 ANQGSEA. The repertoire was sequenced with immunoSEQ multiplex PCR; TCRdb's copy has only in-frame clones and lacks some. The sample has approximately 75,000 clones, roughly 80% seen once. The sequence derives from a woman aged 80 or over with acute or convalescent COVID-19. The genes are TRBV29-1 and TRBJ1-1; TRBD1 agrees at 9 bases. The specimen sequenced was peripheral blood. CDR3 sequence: CSGGQGNTEAFF. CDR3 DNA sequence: TGCAGCGGGGGACAGGGGAACACTGAAGCTTTCTTT.